This record looks at one T cell receptor beta chain sequence and its context. Its antigen is undetermined. Deletions cut 3 bases from V and 5 bases from J, with 14 bases between. Looked up from germline, CDR1 is KGHSH and CDR2 is LQKENI. The length of the CDR3 is 14 residues. Sequencing was performed with immunoSEQ multiplex PCR; in TCRdb, only in-frame clones are kept and a portion is missing. Of hundreds of thousands of clones in the sample, 70% to 90% are singletons; the top ten hold 4.5% to 6%. This sample is part of a study of cytomegalovirus exposure and HLA in healthy donors. Whole-study findings and limits: The tendency of first-cohort TCR clusters to co-occur in the 90 to 150 validation repertoires was the finding of a later analysis. As was reported, the classifier diagnosed cytomegalovirus status with high specificity and sensitivity. A list of approximately 150 TCR beta chains associated with cytomegalovirus was given.

This clonotype originated in a woman aged 18-29 years in good health and CMV-seronegative. The material sequenced was PBMCs. V is TRBV18 and J is TRBJ2-7; D may match TRBD1 or TRBD2 (5 bases each). The DNA for the CDR3 is TGTGCCAGCTCACCGCCCTCGGGGACCGACGAGCAGTACTTC. This encodes CASSPPSGTDEQYF.